This is a list of T cell receptor beta chains from one sample in a study of cytomegalovirus exposure and HLA in healthy donors. Clones were read by immunoSEQ multiplex PCR, and TCRdb kept only the in-frame ones, dropping some. The sample records about 150,000 clones, 80% to 85% being singletons. The sample was PBMCs. Receptors were obtained from a male donor in good health and CMV-seronegative. The CDR3 runs from the conserved cysteine through the conserved F or W. Each record gives: J gene, clone size, CDR3 length, D gene, V gene, CDR3 protein, CDR3 DNA. A D gene is named only where the DNA matches it firmly. Clone size is given for some rows only: seen once, a few or many times, or a class if the clone is expanded.

J: TRBJ1-2; size: .; length: 14; D: TRBD1; V: TRBV6-5; CDR3: CASSYRDRGYGYTF; DNA: TGTGCCAGCAGTTACCGGGACAGGGGCTATGGCTACACCTTC
J: TRBJ2-3; size: .; length: 15; D: TRBD2; V: TRBV2; CDR3: CASSEESSGGITQYF; DNA: TGTGCCAGCAGTGAAGAGTCTAGCGGGGGGATCACGCAGTATTTT
J: TRBJ1-1; size: few; length: 13; D: .; V: TRBV19; CDR3: CASSLTVNTEAFF; DNA: TGTGCCAGTAGTTTGACAGTTAACACTGAAGCTTTCTTT
J: TRBJ1-5; size: .; length: 13; D: .; V: TRBV27; CDR3: CASSPGGGQPQHF; DNA: TGTGCCAGCAGCCCTGGGGGGGGTCAGCCCCAGCATTTT
J: TRBJ1-2; size: few; length: 14; D: TRBD1; V: TRBV6-6; CDR3: CASSNRDSPYGYTF; DNA: TGTGCCAGCAGTAACCGGGACAGCCCCTATGGCTACACCTTC
J: TRBJ2-2; size: .; length: 14; D: TRBD1; V: TRBV6-5; CDR3: CASSPGGGGGELFF; DNA: TGTGCCAGCAGTCCAGGGGGCGGCGGCGGGGAGCTGTTTTTT
J: TRBJ2-3; size: .; length: 14; D: .; V: TRBV11-2; CDR3: CASSLDRGRDTQYF; DNA: TGTGCCAGCAGCTTAGACAGGGGAAGAGATACGCAGTATTTT
J: TRBJ2-1; size: .; length: 16; D: TRBD2; V: TRBV27; CDR3: CASSRASGGQYNEQFF; DNA: TGTGCCAGCAGTCGGGCTAGCGGGGGGCAATACAATGAGCAGTTCTTC
J: TRBJ2-7; size: .; length: 14; D: TRBD2; V: TRBV2; CDR3: CASSDWEGWDEQYF; DNA: TGTGCCAGCAGTGATTGGGAGGGATGGGACGAGCAGTACTTC
J: TRBJ1-1; size: few; length: 15; D: .; V: TRBV7-9; CDR3: CASSSESGFDTEAFF; DNA: TGTGCCAGCAGCTCAGAGTCAGGGTTCGACACTGAAGCTTTCTTT
J: TRBJ2-1; size: .; length: 16; D: .; V: TRBV9; CDR3: CASSLWGTVSYNEQFF; DNA: TGTGCCAGCAGCCTCTGGGGGACTGTCTCCTACAATGAGCAGTTCTTC
J: TRBJ2-1; size: .; length: 16; D: .; V: TRBV2; CDR3: CASSSLRGGSYNEQFF; DNA: TGTGCCAGCAGTAGTTTAAGGGGGGGCTCCTACAATGAGCAGTTCTTC
J: TRBJ1-5; size: .; length: 17; D: TRBD1; V: TRBV27; CDR3: CASSPTGGAGSNQPQHF; DNA: TGTGCCAGTAGTCCGACAGGGGGCGCCGGTAGCAATCAGCCCCAGCATTTT
J: TRBJ2-7; size: once; length: 14; D: .; V: TRBV6-1; CDR3: CASSGQNQGYEQYF; DNA: TGTGCCAGCAGTGGACAGAACCAGGGCTACGAGCAGTACTTC
J: TRBJ2-7; size: few; length: 16; D: TRBD2; V: TRBV19; CDR3: CASSPWTSGGTYEQYF; DNA: TGTGCCAGTAGTCCTTGGACTAGCGGGGGAACCTACGAGCAGTACTTC
J: TRBJ1-1; size: few; length: 16; D: TRBD1; V: TRBV25-1; CDR3: CASSDPRQGWDTEAFF; DNA: TGTGCCAGCAGTGACCCAAGACAGGGATGGGACACTGAAGCTTTCTTT
J: TRBJ1-3; size: .; length: 16; D: .; V: TRBV7-2; CDR3: CASSLMGGSSGNTIYF; DNA: TGTGCCAGCAGCTTAATGGGAGGGAGCTCTGGAAACACCATATATTTT
J: TRBJ2-7; size: .; length: 13; D: .; V: TRBV15; CDR3: CATSSHPPAGQYF; DNA: TGTGCCACCAGCAGCCACCCCCCGGCAGGGCAGTACTTC
J: TRBJ2-6; size: .; length: 16; D: .; V: TRBV18; CDR3: CASSAGGGAGANVLTF; DNA: TGTGCCAGCTCGGCTGGTGGGGGCGCTGGGGCCAACGTCCTGACTTTC
J: TRBJ2-5; size: .; length: 14; D: .; V: TRBV9; CDR3: CASSRGGGRETQYF; DNA: TGTGCCAGCAGCAGAGGGGGGGGACGGGAGACCCAGTACTTC
J: TRBJ2-2; size: .; length: 13; D: .; V: TRBV5-4; CDR3: CASSPESYGELFF; DNA: TGTGCCAGCAGCCCGGAGTCCTACGGGGAGCTGTTTTTT
J: TRBJ1-2; size: .; length: 13; D: .; V: TRBV9; CDR3: CASSVQGLGGYTF; DNA: TGTGCCAGCAGCGTCCAGGGTTTGGGGGGCTACACCTTC
J: TRBJ1-6; size: .; length: 13; D: .; V: TRBV5-4; CDR3: CASSSVQGPPLHF; DNA: TGTGCCAGCAGCTCCGTGCAGGGCCCACCCCTCCACTTT
J: TRBJ1-2; size: .; length: 15; D: .; V: TRBV15; CDR3: CATSRRETDRSGYTF; DNA: TGTGCCACCAGCAGGCGGGAGACAGACCGTTCTGGCTACACCTTC
J: TRBJ1-4; size: .; length: 15; D: .; V: TRBV6-5; CDR3: CASRGGAGVSEKLFF; DNA: TGTGCCAGCAGGGGAGGTGCGGGGGTTTCAGAAAAACTGTTTTTT
J: TRBJ1-1; size: .; length: 17; D: .; V: TRBV12-5; CDR3: CAPLAVRRALTHSEAFF; DNA: TGTGCTCCCCTCGCGGTACGGAGGGCTCTTACCCACTCTGAAGCTTTCTTT
J: TRBJ2-1; size: .; length: 15; D: TRBD1; V: TRBV6-4; CDR3: CASSSGTGYYNEQFF; DNA: TGTGCCAGCAGCTCAGGGACAGGATACTACAATGAGCAGTTCTTC
J: TRBJ2-7; size: .; length: 13; D: .; V: TRBV5-6; CDR3: CASSGTGPYEQYF; DNA: TGTGCCAGCAGCGGAACAGGCCCCTACGAGCAGTACTTC
J: TRBJ2-3; size: .; length: 15; D: TRBD1; V: TRBV7-9; CDR3: CASSLKTGPTDTQYF; DNA: TGTGCCAGCAGCTTAAAGACAGGGCCTACAGATACGCAGTATTTT
J: TRBJ1-1; size: .; length: 13; D: .; V: TRBV11-2; CDR3: CASSFSGNTEAFF; DNA: TGTGCCAGCAGCTTTTCGGGGAACACTGAAGCTTTCTTT
J: TRBJ2-7; size: .; length: 14; D: TRBD1; V: TRBV5-1; CDR3: CASSPRTGTYEQYF; DNA: TGCGCCAGCAGCCCCCGGACAGGCACCTACGAGCAGTACTTC
J: TRBJ1-1; size: .; length: 12; D: .; V: TRBV5-8; CDR3: CASSLVSREAFF; DNA: TGTGCCAGCAGCTTGGTATCCAGAGAAGCTTTCTTT
J: TRBJ2-5; size: .; length: 13; D: .; V: TRBV11-2; CDR3: CASSPTRQETQYF; DNA: TGTGCCAGCAGCCCGACAAGACAAGAGACCCAGTACTTC
J: TRBJ1-4; size: .; length: 14; D: TRBD1; V: TRBV12-5; CDR3: CASGLAGTAFELFF; DNA: TGTGCTAGTGGTTTGGCTGGGACAGCTTTTGAACTGTTTTTT
J: TRBJ2-6; size: .; length: 13; D: .; V: TRBV7-2; CDR3: CASSFFGANVLTF; DNA: TGTGCCAGCAGCTTCTTCGGGGCCAACGTCCTGACTTTC
J: TRBJ2-1; size: .; length: 15; D: TRBD1; V: TRBV19; CDR3: CASLTTGGSYNEQFF; DNA: TGTGCCAGTCTTACAACAGGGGGCTCCTACAATGAGCAGTTCTTC
J: TRBJ2-7; size: .; length: 17; D: TRBD1; V: TRBV14; CDR3: CASSQVLLGQGIGEQYF; DNA: TGTGCCAGCAGCCAAGTACTGCTTGGACAGGGGATCGGGGAGCAGTACTTC
J: TRBJ1-1; size: .; length: 12; D: .; V: TRBV5-1; CDR3: CASSAQGTEAFF; DNA: TGCGCCAGCAGCGCACAGGGCACTGAAGCTTTCTTT
J: TRBJ1-3; size: .; length: 15; D: .; V: TRBV7-2; CDR3: CASSFRTVSGNTIYF; DNA: TGTGCCAGCAGCTTCCGGACAGTTTCTGGAAACACCATATATTTT
J: TRBJ1-2; size: .; length: 15; D: .; V: TRBV7-9; CDR3: CASSLVGVRDYGYTF; DNA: TGTGCCAGCAGCTTAGTCGGGGTTAGGGACTATGGCTACACCTTC
J: TRBJ1-6; size: .; length: 13; D: .; V: TRBV19; CDR3: CATSAFYNSPLHF; DNA: TGTGCCACAAGTGCGTTCTATAATTCACCCCTCCACTTT